This is a list of T cell receptor beta chains from one sample in a study of blood T cell repertoires in COVID-19. TCRdb's table, derived via immunoSEQ multiplex PCR, lists solely in-frame clones and lacks some. Here the sample spans hundreds of thousands of clones, about 87% being singletons. Sequencing used PBMCs or T cells enriched from blood (not recorded which). The source is a man aged 45-60 years who had been exposed to COVID-19. The CDR3 runs from the conserved cysteine through the conserved F or W. Each record gives: V gene, J gene, CDR3 protein.

V gene: TRBV29-1
J gene: TRBJ2-7
CDR3 protein: CSVEDPGTGGYEQYF

V gene: TRBV11-2
J gene: TRBJ1-2
CDR3 protein: CASSLALTGNGYTF

V gene: TRBV7-9
J gene: TRBJ1-4
CDR3 protein: CASSSQGFNEKLFF

V gene: TRBV7-2
J gene: TRBJ1-6
CDR3 protein: CASSTLRGISPLHF

V gene: TRBV5-1
J gene: TRBJ2-1
CDR3 protein: CASSLMGRPSYNEQFF

V gene: TRBV2
J gene: TRBJ1-2
CDR3 protein: CASGPRGYGYTF

V gene: TRBV9
J gene: TRBJ2-7
CDR3 protein: CASSVYPQGAYEQYF

V gene: TRBV24-1
J gene: TRBJ1-4
CDR3 protein: CATSRTGTNEKLFF

V gene: TRBV6-6
J gene: TRBJ2-2
CDR3 protein: CASTALAGVAGELFF

V gene: TRBV10-1
J gene: TRBJ2-5
CDR3 protein: CASSEEQGGTQYF

V gene: TRBV7-8
J gene: TRBJ1-5
CDR3 protein: CASSLGQRDQPQHF

V gene: TRBV5-4
J gene: TRBJ1-5
CDR3 protein: CASSLDRDQPQHF

V gene: TRBV28
J gene: TRBJ2-5
CDR3 protein: CASLPWVSGGLGETQYF

V gene: TRBV11-2
J gene: TRBJ2-7
CDR3 protein: CASSLIGGYVNEQYF

V gene: TRBV5-1
J gene: TRBJ2-2
CDR3 protein: CASSLGPTSHTGELFF

V gene: TRBV19
J gene: TRBJ1-5
CDR3 protein: CASSIVVRQPQHF

V gene: TRBV7-9
J gene: TRBJ2-3
CDR3 protein: CASSRPGADTQYF

V gene: TRBV3-1/TRBV3-2
J gene: TRBJ2-2
CDR3 protein: CASSQEWSGSVFGELFF

V gene: TRBV11-3
J gene: TRBJ1-1
CDR3 protein: CASSFARQGFTEAFF

V gene: TRBV19
J gene: TRBJ1-1
CDR3 protein: CASSAHRYDKAEAFF

V gene: TRBV19
J gene: TRBJ2-3
CDR3 protein: CASSIGDSGDTQYF

V gene: TRBV5-1
J gene: TRBJ2-3
CDR3 protein: CASSVASVGTDTQYF

V gene: TRBV5-1
J gene: TRBJ1-2
CDR3 protein: CASSSWTGNYGYTF

V gene: TRBV7-3
J gene: TRBJ2-2
CDR3 protein: CASSTIAGDGELFF

V gene: TRBV5-4
J gene: TRBJ1-1
CDR3 protein: CASSLVRGGNTEAFF

V gene: TRBV19
J gene: TRBJ2-1
CDR3 protein: CASSIQDGNEQFF

V gene: TRBV6-1
J gene: TRBJ1-3
CDR3 protein: CASSEYPRDSSNF

V gene: TRBV25-1
J gene: TRBJ2-1
CDR3 protein: CASSARLAGLNDEQFF

V gene: TRBV5-1
J gene: TRBJ2-5
CDR3 protein: CASSTSSSAGTQYF

V gene: TRBV4-1
J gene: TRBJ1-2
CDR3 protein: CASSRAPQGGLNYGYTF

V gene: TRBV11-1
J gene: TRBJ2-2
CDR3 protein: CASSLDRGNTGELFF

V gene: TRBV5-1
J gene: TRBJ1-2
CDR3 protein: CASSLVPQGAEYGYTF

V gene: TRBV5-4
J gene: TRBJ1-1
CDR3 protein: CASKTALGTPNFADTEAFF

V gene: TRBV5-1
J gene: TRBJ1-4
CDR3 protein: CASSRDRVFNMDEKLFF

V gene: TRBV5-1
J gene: TRBJ2-7
CDR3 protein: CASSLPGYEQYF

V gene: TRBV28
J gene: TRBJ1-2
CDR3 protein: CASSTAGTGLGYTF

V gene: TRBV5-1
J gene: TRBJ1-3
CDR3 protein: CASSTGTGTTGNTIYF

V gene: TRBV27
J gene: TRBJ2-3
CDR3 protein: CASSQRSGGALDTQYF

V gene: TRBV7-2
J gene: TRBJ2-1
CDR3 protein: CASSSSGGYEQFF

V gene: TRBV5-1
J gene: TRBJ1-1
CDR3 protein: CASSLAGVTNTEAFF

V gene: TRBV29-1
J gene: TRBJ2-2
CDR3 protein: CSVEDAGWDTGELFF

V gene: TRBV2
J gene: TRBJ2-2
CDR3 protein: CASSEGRGPNTGELFF

V gene: TRBV11-2
J gene: TRBJ2-3
CDR3 protein: CASSLNRGRNTQYF

V gene: TRBV30
J gene: TRBJ2-3
CDR3 protein: CAWSPLGLTDTQYF

V gene: TRBV7-9
J gene: TRBJ1-1
CDR3 protein: CASSPTEAGDTEAFF

V gene: TRBV7-2
J gene: TRBJ2-5
CDR3 protein: CASSPPDSATQETQYF

V gene: TRBV28
J gene: TRBJ1-2
CDR3 protein: CASSPPGQGSYGYTF

V gene: TRBV5-4
J gene: TRBJ1-1
CDR3 protein: CASSKGQENTEAFF

V gene: TRBV3-1/TRBV3-2
J gene: TRBJ2-3
CDR3 protein: CASSQRGTDTQYF